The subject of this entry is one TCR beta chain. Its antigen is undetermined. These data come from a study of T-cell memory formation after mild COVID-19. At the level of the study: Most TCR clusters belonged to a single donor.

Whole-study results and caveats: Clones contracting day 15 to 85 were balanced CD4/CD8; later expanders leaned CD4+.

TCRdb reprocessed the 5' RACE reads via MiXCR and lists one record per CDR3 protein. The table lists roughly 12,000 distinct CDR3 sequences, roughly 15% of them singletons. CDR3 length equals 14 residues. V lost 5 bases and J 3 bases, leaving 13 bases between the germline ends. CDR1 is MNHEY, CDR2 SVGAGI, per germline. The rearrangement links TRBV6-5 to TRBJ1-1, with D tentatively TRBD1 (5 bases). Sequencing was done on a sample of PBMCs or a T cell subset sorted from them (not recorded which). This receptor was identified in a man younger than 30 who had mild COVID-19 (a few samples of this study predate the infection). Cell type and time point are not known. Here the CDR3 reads CASSQGTRYTEAFF. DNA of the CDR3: TGTGCCAGCAGTCAGGGTACGAGGTACACTGAAGCTTTCTTT.